Listed here are 7 T cell receptor beta chains from one sample, sequenced in a study of glioma-infiltrating T cells. Amplification of TCR alpha and beta CDR3 regions from RNA used iRepertoire nested multiplex PCR. TCRdb re-called the multiplex PCR reads with MiXCR, one entry per CDR3 protein. Here the sample spans around 350,000 distinct CDR3 sequences, more than 35% being singletons. The sample was glioma tissue, nonneoplastic brain tissue, or PBMCs (not recorded which). The receptors here all came from a human donor with low-grade glioma or glioblastoma, undergoing nonglioma brain surgery, or in good health (not recorded which).

Regarding this clonotype: This CDR3 fails to terminate in the conserved phenylalanine or tryptophan, so it likely reflects a read error. The rearrangement links TRBV3-1 to TRBJ1-1; D is undetermined. This CDR3 comprises 14 residues. V was clipped by 4 bases and J by 2 bases, with 11 bases between them. The germline CDR1 and CDR2 sequences are LGHDT and YNNKEL (reference sequence). The CDR3: CASSLHTGNTEAFL. The CDR3 DNA reads TGTGCCAGCAGCCTCCACACCGGAAACACTGAAGCTTTCCTT.

The chain links TRBV2 to TRBJ1-2; D may be TRBD1 (5 bases). V lost 1 base and J 2 bases, leaving 8 bases between the germline ends. The CDR3 runs 14 residues. Per germline, CDR1 SNHLY and CDR2 FYNNEI. CDR3 in amino acids: CASSEGDGNYGYTF. The DNA for the CDR3 is TGTGCCAGCAGTGAAGGGGACGGCAACTATGGCTACACCTTC.

In regard to this clonotype: This clone may be a read error of a much larger clone one base away. The chain carries TRBV4-2 and TRBJ2-7, with D hard to call. The CDR3 has 14 residues. Germline V gene lookup returns CDR1 LGHNA and CDR2 YNFKEQ. The CDR3 sequence is CACSPRWLTYEQYF. The CDR3, as DNA: TGTGCCTGCAGCCCCCGTTGGTTAACCTACGAGCAGTACTTC.

This clonotype was picked up a small number of times. CDR3 sequence: CASSHLEGRNSYEQYF. In DNA, the CDR3 is TGTGCCAGCAGCCACCTGGAGGGCAGGAATTCCTACGAGCAGTACTTC. The chain employs TRBV6-1 and TRBJ2-7, with a weak D call TRBD2 (6 bases). The V end was cut by 6 bases, the J end by 1 base, with 19 bases between. The CDR3 covers 16 residues. Looked up from germline, CDR1 is MNHNS and CDR2 is SASEGT.

The V and J genes are TRBV15 and TRBJ2-1, with 13 positions matching TRBD2. The CDR3 runs to 15 residues. Per the germline V gene, CDR1 is LNHNV and CDR2 is YYDKDF (reference sequence). Trimming took 5 bases from V and 8 from J; bases not matched to a gene: 6. CDR3: CATSGRTSGSHEQFF. CDR3 nucleotides: TGTGCCACCAGCGGAAGGACTAGCGGGAGCCATGAGCAGTTCTTC. Full variable domain (remainder filled in from reference TRBV15 and TRBJ2-1): DAMVIQNPRYQVTQFGKPVTLSCSQTLNHNVMYWYQQKSSQAPKLLFHYYDKDFNNEADTPDNFQSRRPNTSFCFLDIRSPGLGDTAMYLCATSGRTSGSHEQFFGPGTRLTVL.

The V and J genes are TRBV19 and TRBJ2-1; D may be TRBD2 (5 bases). CDR1 and CDR2 (germline): LNHDA, SQIVND (reference sequence). The CDR3 extends over 16 amino acids. The ends were cut back, 3 bases at V and 0 bases at J, with 12 bases in the middle. The CDR3 DNA reads as TGTGCCAGTAGTATTCCTCAGCGGAGCTCCTACAATGAGCAGTTCTTC. Its translation: CASSIPQRSSYNEQFF. Full variable domain (outside the CDR3, taken from reference TRBV19 and TRBJ2-1): DGGITQSPKYLFRKEGQNVTLSCEQNLNHDAMYWYRQDPGQGLRLIYYSQIVNDFQKGDIAEGYSVSREKKESFPLTVTSAQKNPTAFYLCASSIPQRSSYNEQFFGPGTRLTVL.

Notes on this clonotype: A much larger clone is a single base away; this may be a read error. The rearrangement uses TRBV20-1 and TRBJ1-5; tentatively, D is TRBD1 (5 bases). The CDR3 contains 16 residues. With 0 bases removed from V and 5 bases from J, the gap between germline ends came to 17 bases. Germline V gene lookup returns CDR1 DFQATT and CDR2 SNEGSKA (reference sequence). CDR3: CSARDRRGHRYQPQHF. In DNA, the CDR3 is TGCAGTGCTAGAGATCGTAGGGGTCATCGATATCAGCCCCAGCATTTT.